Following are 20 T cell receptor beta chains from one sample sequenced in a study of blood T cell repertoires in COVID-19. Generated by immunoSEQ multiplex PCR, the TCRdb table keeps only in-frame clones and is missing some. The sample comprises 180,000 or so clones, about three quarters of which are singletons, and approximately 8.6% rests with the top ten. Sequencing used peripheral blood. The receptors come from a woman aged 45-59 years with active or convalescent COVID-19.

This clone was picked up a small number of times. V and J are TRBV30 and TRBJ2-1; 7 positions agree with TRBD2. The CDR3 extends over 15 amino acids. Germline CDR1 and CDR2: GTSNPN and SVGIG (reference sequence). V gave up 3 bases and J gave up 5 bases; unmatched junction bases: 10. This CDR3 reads CAWRGDYRGNNEQFF. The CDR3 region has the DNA TGTGCCTGGAGGGGGGACTACCGGGGTAACAATGAGCAGTTCTTC. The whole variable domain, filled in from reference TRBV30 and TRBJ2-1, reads SQTIHQWPATLVQPVGSPLSLECTVEGTSNPNLYWYRQAAGRGLQLLFYSVGIGQISSEVPQNLSASRPQDRQFILSSKKLLLSDSGFYLCAWRGDYRGNNEQFFGPGTRLTVL.

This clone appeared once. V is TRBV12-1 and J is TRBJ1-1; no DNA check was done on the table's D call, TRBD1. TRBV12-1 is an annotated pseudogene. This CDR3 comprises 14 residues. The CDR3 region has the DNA TGTGCCAGCAGCTCGGGACAGGGTCACACTGAAGCTTTCTTT. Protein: CASSSGQGHTEAFF.

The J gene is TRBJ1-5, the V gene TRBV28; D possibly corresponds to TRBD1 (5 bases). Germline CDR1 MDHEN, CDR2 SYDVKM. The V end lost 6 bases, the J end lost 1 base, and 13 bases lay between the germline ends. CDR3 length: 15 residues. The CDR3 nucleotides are TGTGCCAGCAGCTGGACACCTTCGAGCAATCAGCCCCAGCATTTT. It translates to CASSWTPSSNQPQHF.

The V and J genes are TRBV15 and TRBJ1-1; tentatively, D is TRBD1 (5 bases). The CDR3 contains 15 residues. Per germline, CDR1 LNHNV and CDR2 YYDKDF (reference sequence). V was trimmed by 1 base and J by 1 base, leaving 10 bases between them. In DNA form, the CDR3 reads TGTGCCACCAGCAGAGGGGACTTTCCGAACACTGAAGCTTTCTTT. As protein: CATSRGDFPNTEAFF.

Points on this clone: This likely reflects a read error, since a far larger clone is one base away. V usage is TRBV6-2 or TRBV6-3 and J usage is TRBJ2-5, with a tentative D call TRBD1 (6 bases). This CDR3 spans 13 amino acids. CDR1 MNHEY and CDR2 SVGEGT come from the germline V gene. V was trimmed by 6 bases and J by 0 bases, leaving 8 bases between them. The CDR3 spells CASSRDNQETQYF. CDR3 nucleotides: TGTGCCAGCAGCCGGGACAACCAAGAGACCCAGTACTTC.

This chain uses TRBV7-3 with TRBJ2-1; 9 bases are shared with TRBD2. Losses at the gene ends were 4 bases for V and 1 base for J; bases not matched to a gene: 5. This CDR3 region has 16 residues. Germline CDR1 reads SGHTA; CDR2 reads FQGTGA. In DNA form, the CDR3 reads TGTGCCAGCAGCTCAGCTAGCGGGGCTTCCTACAATGAGCAGTTCTTC. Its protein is CASSSASGASYNEQFF. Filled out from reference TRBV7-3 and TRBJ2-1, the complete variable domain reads GAGVSQTPSNKVTEKGKYVELRCDPISGHTALYWYRQSLGQGPEFLIYFQGTGAADDSGLPNDRFFAVRPEGSVSTLKIQRTERGDSAVYLCASSSASGASYNEQFFGPGTRLTVL.

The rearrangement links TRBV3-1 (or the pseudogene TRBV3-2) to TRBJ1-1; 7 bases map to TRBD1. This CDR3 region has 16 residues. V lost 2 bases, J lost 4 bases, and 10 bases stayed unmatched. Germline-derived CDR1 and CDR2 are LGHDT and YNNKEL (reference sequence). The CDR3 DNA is TGTGCCAGCAGCCAACGGACAGGATCGCGCGTCACTGAAGCTTTCTTT. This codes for CASSQRTGSRVTEAFF.

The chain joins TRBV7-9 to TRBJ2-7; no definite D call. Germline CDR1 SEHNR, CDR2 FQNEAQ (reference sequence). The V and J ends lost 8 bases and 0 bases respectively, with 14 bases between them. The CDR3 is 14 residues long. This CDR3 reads CASGRGGGSYEQYF. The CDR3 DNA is TGTGCCAGCGGCCGAGGTGGTGGCTCCTACGAGCAGTACTTC.

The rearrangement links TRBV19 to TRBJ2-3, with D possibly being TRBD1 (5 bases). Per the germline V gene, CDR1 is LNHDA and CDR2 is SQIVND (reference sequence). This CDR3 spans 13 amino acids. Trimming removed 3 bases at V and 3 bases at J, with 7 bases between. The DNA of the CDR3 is TGTGCCAGTAGTATTGGGGCGACAGATACGCAGTATTTT. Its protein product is CASSIGATDTQYF.

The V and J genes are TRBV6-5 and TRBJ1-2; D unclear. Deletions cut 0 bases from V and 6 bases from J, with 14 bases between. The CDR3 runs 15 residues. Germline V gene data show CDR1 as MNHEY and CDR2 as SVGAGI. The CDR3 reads CASSYSIATLDGYTF. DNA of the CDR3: TGTGCCAGCAGTTACTCTATCGCGACACTCGATGGCTACACCTTC.

The CDR3 is CASSLPAGTGVGYTF. The CDR3 region has the DNA TGTGCCAGCAGCTTACCGGCCGGGACAGGGGTTGGCTACACCTTC. The V gene is TRBV7-9, the J gene TRBJ1-2, with TRBD1 matching 10 bases. Trimming cost V 2 bases and J 7 bases; bases outside gene matches: 7. The CDR3 contains 15 residues. Germline V gives CDR1 SEHNR, CDR2 FQNEAQ (reference sequence).

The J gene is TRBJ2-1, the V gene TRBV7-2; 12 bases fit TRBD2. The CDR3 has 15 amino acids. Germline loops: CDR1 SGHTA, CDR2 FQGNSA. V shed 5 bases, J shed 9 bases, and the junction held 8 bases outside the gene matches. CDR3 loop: CASSPLPSGGVEQFF. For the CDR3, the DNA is TGTGCCAGCAGCCCCCTGCCTAGCGGGGGGGTTGAGCAGTTCTTC. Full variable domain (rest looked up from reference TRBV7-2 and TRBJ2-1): GAGVSQSPSNKVTEKGKDVELRCDPISGHTALYWYRQSLGQGLEFLIYFQGNSAPDKSGLPSDRFSAERTGGSVSTLTIQRTQQEDSAVYLCASSPLPSGGVEQFFGPGTRLTVL.

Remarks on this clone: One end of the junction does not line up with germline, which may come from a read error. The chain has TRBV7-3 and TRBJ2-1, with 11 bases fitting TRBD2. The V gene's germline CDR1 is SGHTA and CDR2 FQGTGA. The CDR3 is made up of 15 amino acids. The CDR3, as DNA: TGTGCCAGCAGCCTAACTAGCGGGGGTTACAATGAGCAGTTCTTC. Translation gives CASSLTSGGYNEQFF.

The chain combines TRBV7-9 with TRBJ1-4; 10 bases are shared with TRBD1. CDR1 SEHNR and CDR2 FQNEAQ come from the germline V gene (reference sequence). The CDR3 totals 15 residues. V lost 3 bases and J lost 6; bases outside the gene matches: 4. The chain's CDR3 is CASSFPGQGDEKLFF. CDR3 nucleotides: TGTGCCAGCAGCTTCCCCGGACAGGGGGATGAAAAACTGTTTTTT.

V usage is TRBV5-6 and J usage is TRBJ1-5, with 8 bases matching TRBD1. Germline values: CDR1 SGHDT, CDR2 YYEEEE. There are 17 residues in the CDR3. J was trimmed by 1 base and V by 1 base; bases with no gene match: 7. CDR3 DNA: TGTGCCAGCAGCTTGTGGGCAGGGGGCTTGAGCAATCAGCCCCAGCATTTT. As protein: CASSLWAGGLSNQPQHF.

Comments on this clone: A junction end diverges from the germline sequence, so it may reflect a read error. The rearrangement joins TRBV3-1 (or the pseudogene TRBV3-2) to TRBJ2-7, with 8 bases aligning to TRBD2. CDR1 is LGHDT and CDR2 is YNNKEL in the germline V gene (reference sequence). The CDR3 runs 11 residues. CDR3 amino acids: CASNGAGGFWF. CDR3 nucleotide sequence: TGTGCCAGCAATGGGGCGGGAGGCTTCTGGTTC.

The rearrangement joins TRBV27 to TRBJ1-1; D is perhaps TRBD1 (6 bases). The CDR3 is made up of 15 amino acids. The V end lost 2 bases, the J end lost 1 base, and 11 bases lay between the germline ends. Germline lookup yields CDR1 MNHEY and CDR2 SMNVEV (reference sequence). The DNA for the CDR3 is TGTGCCAGCAGTTTAGGGGGCAGCACGAACACTGAAGCTTTCTTT. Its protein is CASSLGGSTNTEAFF.

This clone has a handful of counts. CDR3 in amino acids: CASSVQGGNTEAFF. The CDR3 nucleotides are TGTGCCAGCAGTGTGCAGGGAGGGAACACTGAAGCTTTCTTT. This sequence joins TRBV2 and TRBJ1-1, with a tentative D call TRBD1 (5 bases). Germline values: CDR1 SNHLY, CDR2 FYNNEI. The CDR3 sequence is 14 residues long. V lost 4 bases to trimming and J lost 1 base, with 10 bases between them.

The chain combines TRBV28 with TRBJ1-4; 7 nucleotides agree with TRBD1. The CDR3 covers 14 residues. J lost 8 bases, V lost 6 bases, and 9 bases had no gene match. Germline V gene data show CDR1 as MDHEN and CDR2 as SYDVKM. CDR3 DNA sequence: TGTGCCAGCAGCTTGGGACAGCCAAAAGAAAAACTGTTTTTT. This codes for CASSLGQPKEKLFF.

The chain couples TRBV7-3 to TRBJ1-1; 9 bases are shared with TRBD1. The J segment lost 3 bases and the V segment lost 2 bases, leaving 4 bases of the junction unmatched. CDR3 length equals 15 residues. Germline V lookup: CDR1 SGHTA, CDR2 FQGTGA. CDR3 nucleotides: TGTGCCAGCAGCTTAGGGACAGGGATGGACACTGAAGCTTTCTTT. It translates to CASSLGTGMDTEAFF.